The 30 T cell receptor beta chains below were found in one sample sequenced in a study of identical twins. TCRdb passed the 5' RACE reads through MiXCR, listing each CDR3 protein once. This table has around 1.7 million distinct CDR3 sequences, roughly 35% appearing once. Sequenced sample: cord blood. The receptor set was obtained from a newborn girl in good health.

The CDR3 nucleotides read TGTGCCAGCAGCCAGAGCACCGGACGGGACTCTGGGGCCAACGTCCTGACTTTC. This codes for CASSQSTGRDSGANVLTF. V usage is TRBV3-1 and J usage is TRBJ2-6, with D maybe TRBD2 (5 bases). V dropped 3 bases and J dropped 0 bases, with 15 bases sitting between them. The CDR3 runs 18 residues. Germline V gene lookup returns CDR1 LGHDT and CDR2 YNNKEL (reference sequence).

For this clonotype: One end of the junction does not line up with germline, which may come from a read error. The chain has TRBV6-1 and TRBJ1-2; D is undetermined. CDR1 and CDR2 from the germline V gene are MNHNS and SASEGT. This CDR3 spans 13 amino acids. As DNA, the CDR3 is TGTGCCAGCAGCGAAAGTTCGAACTATGGCTACATCTTC. It encodes CASSESSNYGYIF.

Worth noting for this clonotype: A read error may account for a junction end that differs from germline. J is TRBJ2-1 and V is TRBV7-2; 10 nucleotides align to TRBD1. The CDR3 loop spans 16 amino acids. In germline, CDR1 is SGHTA, CDR2 FQGNSA. CDR3 nucleotide sequence: TGTGCCAGCAGCTTATGGACAGGGGGATCCTACAATGGGCAGTTCTTC. Translation gives CASSLWTGGSYNGQFF.

The gene calls are TRBV21-1 and TRBJ1-1. TRBV21-1 is reported as a pseudogene. The length of the CDR3 is 12 residues. CDR3 coding DNA: TGTGCCAGCAGCAAAGTGAACACTGAAGCTTTCTTT. Translating it yields CASSKVNTEAFF.

This clonotype was observed many times. This chain links TRBV5-1 with TRBJ2-1; the match to TRBD1 covers 8 bases. Germline CDR1 is SGHRS and CDR2 is YFSETQ. The CDR3 contains 14 residues. Unmatched junction bases numbered 2, after V lost 1 base and J lost 5 bases. The DNA for the CDR3 is TGCGCCAGCAGCTTGTTCAGGGGGCACAATGAGCAGTTCTTC. Translating gives CASSLFRGHNEQFF.

Ten or more counts support this clonotype. The chain carries TRBV12-3 or TRBV12-4 and TRBJ1-2; tentatively, D is TRBD1 (6 bases). The germline V and J ends were trimmed by 6 bases and 2 bases, with 10 bases remaining between them. The CDR3 loop spans 13 amino acids. Written as DNA, the CDR3 is TGTGCCAGCAGCAAAGGGGGGAACTATGGCTACACCTTC. Translating it yields CASSKGGNYGYTF.

This clonotype was counted between two and nine times. V gene TRBV4-1 combines with J gene TRBJ2-5; TRBD1 agrees at 9 bases. This CDR3 spans 15 amino acids. V was pared by 3 bases and J by 7 bases, with 9 bases of the junction left unmatched. Per the germline V gene, CDR1 is MGHRA and CDR2 is YSYEKL. CDR3 sequence (DNA): TGCGCCAGCAGCCAGGAAACCGGGACAGGGTGGACCCAGTACTTC. It specifies CASSQETGTGWTQYF.

The chain combines TRBV6-2 or TRBV6-3 with TRBJ2-3, with D unclear. This CDR3 spans 14 amino acids. Germline lookup yields CDR1 MNHEY and CDR2 SVGEGT. V gave up 2 bases and J gave up 5 bases, with 11 bases separating them. CDR3 sequence reads: CASSYTFSGDTQYF. In DNA form, the CDR3 reads TGTGCCAGCAGTTACACCTTTAGTGGAGATACGCAGTATTTT.

The rearrangement uses TRBV7-9 and TRBJ2-4; D unresolved. Matching the DNA end better, TRBJ2-5 makes the J call doubtful. The length of the CDR3 is 14 residues. The germline CDR1 and CDR2 sequences are SEHNR and FQNEAQ (reference sequence). Written as DNA, the CDR3 is TGTGCCAGCAGCTTAGACTACCGCCAAGAGACCCAGTACTTC. It translates to CASSLDYRQETQYF.

This clonotype showed up just a few times. CDR3 in DNA: TGTGCCAGCAGCCAAGTGTCAGGGTCCTATGGCTACACCTTC. Amino acid sequence: CASSQVSGSYGYTF. The gene calls are TRBV3-1 and TRBJ1-2, with D possibly matching TRBD1 (5 bases). V lost 1 base, J lost 4 bases, and 10 bases lay in between. Germline CDR1 is LGHDT and CDR2 is YNNKEL (reference sequence). The CDR3 consists of 14 residues.

The V and J genes are TRBV28 and TRBJ2-7, with 11 bases lining up with TRBD2. V dropped 4 bases and J dropped 4; count of bases not matched to a gene: 6. The CDR3 loop spans 15 amino acids. The germline gives CDR1 MDHEN, CDR2 SYDVKM. CDR3 protein: CASSSQTSGNYEQYF. The CDR3 DNA follows: TGTGCCAGCAGTTCTCAGACTAGCGGGAATTACGAGCAGTACTTC.

In DNA, the CDR3 is TGTGCCAGCAGTTACGGGGGACTAGCGGGGTTACCGAACACCGGGGAGCTGTTTTTT. Translation: CASSYGGLAGLPNTGELFF. The chain combines TRBV6-5 with TRBJ2-2; 13 positions match TRBD2. The V and J ends lost 2 bases and 0 bases, in that order; junction bases with no gene match: 6. The CDR3 is 19 residues long. CDR1 MNHEY and CDR2 SVGAGI come from the germline V gene.

The chain carries TRBV9 and TRBJ2-1; no firm D call. The CDR3 extends over 13 amino acids. CDR1 and CDR2 from the germline V gene are SGDLS and YYNGEE. The ends were cut back, 0 bases at V and 9 bases at J, with 10 bases in the middle. In DNA form, the CDR3 reads TGTGCCAGCAGCGTAGGCGGTGGTGGTGAGCAGTTCTTC. It yields the protein CASSVGGGGEQFF.

The chain links TRBV5-1 to TRBJ2-3; a weak D match, TRBD2 (6 bases). V was trimmed by 5 bases and J by 2 bases, leaving 15 bases between them. From germline, CDR1 is SGHRS and CDR2 YFSETQ. The CDR3 runs to 15 residues. The CDR3 coding sequence is TGCGCCAGCAGTTCTGGACTACTTATCACAGATACGCAGTATTTT. This encodes CASSSGLLITDTQYF. Drawing the rest from reference TRBV5-1 and TRBJ2-3, the complete variable domain is KAGVTQTPRYLIKTRGQQVTLSCSPISGHRSVSWYQQTPGQGLQFLFEYFSETQRNKGNFPGRFSGRQFSNSRSEMNVSTLELGDSALYLCASSSGLLITDTQYFGPGTRLTVL.

This clonotype was recorded a few times. V is TRBV3-1 and J is TRBJ1-5, with 12 bases aligning to TRBD1. Germline lookup yields CDR1 LGHDT and CDR2 YNNKEL (reference sequence). V lost 1 base and J lost 6; bases outside the gene matches: 4. This CDR3 is 16 amino acids long. The DNA of the CDR3 is TGTGCCAGCAGCCAAGGTTGGGACAGGGGGCCTCAGCCCCAGCATTTT. Protein product: CASSQGWDRGPQPQHF.

The chain links TRBV7-9 to TRBJ1-2; D is undetermined. This CDR3 comprises 12 residues. Germline V lookup: CDR1 SEHNR, CDR2 FQNEAQ (reference sequence). V lost 0 bases, J lost 7 bases, and 6 bases lay in between. The CDR3 sequence: CASSLAVSGYTF. The CDR3 coding sequence is TGTGCCAGCAGCTTAGCGGTTTCTGGCTACACCTTC. Based on the CDR3 plus reference TRBV7-9 and TRBJ1-2, the full variable domain is DTGVSQNPRHKITKRGQNVTFRCDPISEHNRLYWYRQTLGQGPEFLTYFQNEAQLEKSRLLSDRFSAERPKGSFSTLEIQRTEQGDSAMYLCASSLAVSGYTFGSGTRLTVV.

This rearrangement joins TRBV20-1 to TRBJ1-4; D call uncertain. The CDR3 totals 15 residues. CDR1 and CDR2 from the germline V gene are DFQATT and SNEGSKA (reference sequence). V dropped 3 bases and J dropped 0 bases, with 11 bases sitting between them. The CDR3 sequence: CSAREGYSTNEKLFF. The CDR3 region has the DNA TGCAGTGCTAGGGAAGGGTATTCAACTAATGAAAAACTGTTTTTT.

The J gene is TRBJ2-1, the V gene TRBV20-1, with TRBD2 matching 7 bases. This CDR3 region has 15 residues. The V gene's germline CDR1 is DFQATT and CDR2 SNEGSKA (reference sequence). V dropped 0 bases and J dropped 4; count of bases not matched to a gene: 6. CDR3: CSAREGTILYNEQFF. For the CDR3, the DNA is TGCAGTGCTAGAGAGGGGACTATACTTTACAATGAGCAGTTCTTC.

The chain couples TRBV5-1 to TRBJ2-3; TRBD2 is a possible D gene (6 bases). Trimming took 1 base from V and 13 from J, leaving 22 bases between them. Looked up from germline, CDR1 is SGHRS and CDR2 is YFSETQ. This CDR3 spans 15 amino acids. The CDR3 DNA follows: TGCGCCAGCAGCTTGCCTACCCCGGGACTGACGCTGGAGTATTTT. Translating gives CASSLPTPGLTLEYF.

This clonotype appeared many times. At one of its ends the junction is not consistent with the germline gene, which may arise from a read error. The chain links TRBV5-1 to TRBJ1-1; no clear D gene. The CDR3 totals 14 residues. Germline assignment: CDR1 SGHRS and CDR2 YFSETQ. The CDR3 DNA follows: TGTGCCAGCAGTTTAATCGGTCCGAACACTGAAGCTTTCTTT. Amino acids: CASSLIGPNTEAFF.

This clonotype was found many times. The chain joins TRBV29-1 to TRBJ2-7; 7 bases are a match to TRBD1. CDR1 is SQVTM, CDR2 ANQGSEA, per germline. Trimming took 7 bases from V and 2 from J; bases not matched to a gene: 8. The CDR3 runs to 13 residues. The CDR3 sequence: CSARQGPAYEQYF. The CDR3 nucleotides are TGCAGCGCCCGACAGGGACCCGCCTACGAGCAGTACTTC.

This clonotype was seen only a few times. This rearrangement joins TRBV12-3 or TRBV12-4 to TRBJ2-2; 7 bases fit TRBD1. The J segment lost 7 bases and the V segment lost 5 bases, leaving 7 bases of the junction unmatched. CDR3 length: 14 amino acids. CDR3 in amino acids: CASSHDRVGGELFF. The CDR3 DNA is TGTGCCAGCAGTCATGACAGGGTCGGCGGGGAGCTGTTTTTT.

The CDR3 is CASSLSRTGGDYGYTF. Here the CDR3 DNA reads TGTGCCAGCAGTTTGTCGAGGACAGGGGGAGACTATGGCTACACCTTC. This chain joins TRBV28 and TRBJ1-2; 10 bases map to TRBD1. The V segment lost 3 bases and the J segment 3 bases; nucleotides outside the gene matches: 7. CDR1 and CDR2 (germline): MDHEN, SYDVKM. CDR3 size: 16 residues.

The V gene is TRBV3-1, the J gene TRBJ1-2; no firm D call. Between the trimmed V and J ends, which lost 0 bases and 1 base, there was a span of 15 bases. This CDR3 comprises 17 residues. The germline V gene encodes CDR1 LGHDT and CDR2 YNNKEL (reference sequence). The CDR3 bases are TGTGCCAGCAGCCAAGATCGCCGAACAGCGGTTAACTATGGCTACACCTTC. Translation gives CASSQDRRTAVNYGYTF.

The genes are TRBV20-1 and TRBJ2-1, with 9 bases that match TRBD2. The germline CDR1 and CDR2 sequences are DFQATT and SNEGSKA (reference sequence). The CDR3 consists of 14 residues. V shed 3 bases and J 13 bases; nucleotides not matched to a gene: 13. The CDR3 coding sequence is TGCAGTGCTAGTCCCCTAGCGGGGCAAGAGACCCAGTTCTTC. This translates into CSASPLAGQETQFF.

This clonotype appeared a few times. This chain uses TRBV2 with TRBJ1-2; D remains unclear. This CDR3 region has 16 residues. Trimming removed 2 bases at V and 4 bases at J, with 17 bases between. Germline CDR1 reads SNHLY; CDR2 reads FYNNEI. Here the CDR3 reads CASSEYPRAAGYGYTF. In DNA form, the CDR3 reads TGTGCCAGCAGTGAATACCCGAGGGCGGCGGGCTATGGCTACACCTTC.

About this clonotype itself: At one end the junction does not follow the germline gene, possibly because of a read error. The chain couples TRBV20-1 to TRBJ1-1; possibly TRBD1 for D (6 bases). CDR3 size: 12 residues. Germline V gives CDR1 DFQATT, CDR2 SNEGSKA (reference sequence). CDR3 in amino acids: CSGGGGDTEAFF. The DNA of the CDR3 is TGTTCGGGGGGAGGGGGGGACACTGAAGCTTTCTTT.

The chain combines TRBV29-1 with TRBJ2-5; possible D gene TRBD1, 7 bases. Judging by the DNA end, TRBJ2-7 fits better; the J call may be wrong. This CDR3 is 14 amino acids long. The germline V gene has CDR1 SQVTM and CDR2 ANQGSEA. The CDR3 bases are TGCAGCGTTGAACGGACAGGTGGAGGGTACGAGCAGTACTTC. Translation gives CSVERTGGGYEQYF.

V is TRBV27 and J is TRBJ2-2; D not certain. This CDR3 spans 17 amino acids. The V gene lost 2 bases and the J gene lost 6 bases, with 19 bases spanning the gap. Germline V gene data show CDR1 as MNHEY and CDR2 as SMNVEV (reference sequence). In DNA, the CDR3 is TGTGCCAGCAGTTTAGTTTTTCGTTCAGGATACCCCGGGGAGCTGTTTTTT. Translated: CASSLVFRSGYPGELFF.

As concerns this clonotype: The junction shows a germline mismatch at one end, possibly a read error. The genes are TRBV27 and TRBJ2-3; D remains ambiguous. In germline, CDR1 is MNHEY, CDR2 SMNVEV (reference sequence). CDR3 length equals 13 residues. The CDR3 loop is CASILVQLDTQYF. In nucleotides, the CDR3 is TGTGCCAGCATTTTAGTCCAGCTAGATACGCAGTATTTT.